The 17 T cell receptor beta chains reported below all come from one sample, sequenced in a study of T cell responses to AZD1222 COVID-19 vaccine. Libraries were prepared by immunoSEQ multiplex PCR; TCRdb keeps only in-frame clonotypes and omits some of them. The table shows roughly 120,000 clones, with about nine tenths occurring only once. This material consisted of peripheral blood, taken on day 0 of AZD1222 vaccination. These receptor sequences come from an adult in good health.

The rearrangement uses TRBV10-2 and TRBJ1-2; D is uncertain. Germline CDR1 WSHSY, CDR2 SAAADI. V shed 2 bases and J shed 2 bases, with 6 bases lying between them. The CDR3 has 13 residues. The CDR3 region is CASSERENYGYTF. In DNA, the CDR3 is TGCGCCAGCAGTGAGAGGGAGAACTATGGCTACACCTTC.

V usage is TRBV7-3 and J usage is TRBJ1-5; no reliable D call. CDR1 and CDR2 from the germline V gene are SGHTA and FQGTGA. The CDR3 loop spans 15 amino acids. The V and J ends lost 1 base and 4 bases respectively, with 11 bases between them. The CDR3 nucleotides are TGTGCCAGCAGCTTAAACCCCACAATGAATCAGCCCCAGCATTTT. Translated, it gives CASSLNPTMNQPQHF. Combining the CDR3 with reference TRBV7-3 and TRBJ1-5 gives the whole variable domain GAGVSQTPSNKVTEKGKYVELRCDPISGHTALYWYRQSLGQGPEFLIYFQGTGAADDSGLPNDRFFAVRPEGSVSTLKIQRTERGDSAVYLCASSLNPTMNQPQHFGDGTRLSIL.

The chain carries TRBV7-8 and TRBJ1-5; no definite D call. Germline values: CDR1 SGHVS, CDR2 FQNEAQ. This CDR3 has 12 amino acids. The germline V and J ends were trimmed by 8 bases and 7 bases, with 12 bases remaining between them. In DNA form, the CDR3 reads TGTGCCAGCGGATTAACGGCACAGCCCCAGCATTTT. Residues: CASGLTAQPQHF.

The chain recombines TRBV2 with TRBJ1-1; possible D gene TRBD1, 5 bases. The CDR3 runs 16 residues. From germline, CDR1 is SNHLY and CDR2 FYNNEI. The germline V and J ends were trimmed by 4 bases and 3 bases, with 18 bases remaining between them. The CDR3 sequence is CASSVQGIGLYTEAFF. CDR3 nucleotide sequence: TGTGCCAGCAGTGTTCAGGGAATAGGACTCTACACTGAAGCTTTCTTT.

The rearrangement links TRBV18 to TRBJ1-1; 8 bases map to TRBD1. Germline assignment: CDR1 KGHSH and CDR2 LQKENI. V gave up 1 base and J gave up 2 bases; unmatched junction bases: 12. This CDR3 has 18 amino acids. The CDR3 is CASSPRFLAGTGNTEAFF. CDR3 sequence (DNA): TGTGCCAGCTCACCACGGTTCCTTGCCGGGACAGGAAACACTGAAGCTTTCTTT.

The rearrangement uses TRBV24-1 and TRBJ1-4; D not certain. This CDR3 spans 14 amino acids. V was cut by 4 bases and J by 0 bases, with 5 bases left in between. CDR1 is KGHDR and CDR2 is SFDVKD in the germline V gene. CDR3 nucleotides: TGTGCCACCAGTGACTCAACAACTAATGAAAAACTGTTTTTT. Translation: CATSDSTTNEKLFF.

For this clone: A much larger clone differs by one base, so this may be a read error. Other DNA sequences of this sample code for an identical CDR3. The chain is built from TRBV28 and TRBJ2-7; 7 nucleotides match TRBD1. This CDR3 is built from 13 residues. Trimming took 5 bases from V and 1 from J; bases not matched to a gene: 2. Germline V gene data show CDR1 as MDHEN and CDR2 as SYDVKM. Here the CDR3 DNA reads TGTGCCAGCAGTCCGGGACAGTCCTACGAGCAGTACTTC. Protein product: CASSPGQSYEQYF.

The chain uses TRBV6-6 and TRBJ1-2; the match to TRBD1 covers 7 bases. The CDR3 extends over 14 amino acids. The ends lost 6 bases at V and 0 bases at J; junction bases unmatched: 4. Germline V gene lookup returns CDR1 MNHNY and CDR2 SVGAGI (reference sequence). The chain's CDR3 is CASSDQGANYGYTF. In DNA form, the CDR3 reads TGTGCCAGCAGCGACCAGGGGGCTAACTATGGCTACACCTTC.

This clone was detected a few times. The chain links TRBV9 to TRBJ1-6, with TRBD1 identical over 9 bases. Germline V gene data show CDR1 as SGDLS and CDR2 as YYNGEE. CDR3 length equals 16 residues. J gave up 10 bases and V 0 bases, and 8 bases lay outside the gene matches. CDR3 DNA sequence: TGTGCCAGCAGCGTAGGGGGACAGGGAACGGACTCACCCCTCCACTTT. Protein: CASSVGGQGTDSPLHF.

This clone came up once. The V call is TRBV5-6, the J call TRBJ1-1; D possibly corresponds to TRBD1 (6 bases). CDR1 SGHDT and CDR2 YYEEEE come from the germline V gene. This CDR3 is 15 amino acids long. Trimming took off 0 bases at V and 1 base at J, with 10 bases between the two ends. The CDR3 DNA is TGTGCCAGCAGCTTGGGGGCAGGGGAGAACACTGAAGCTTTCTTT. The encoded protein is CASSLGAGENTEAFF.

V and J are TRBV15 and TRBJ1-3, with D unclear. The germline V and J ends were trimmed by 5 bases and 0 bases, with 5 bases remaining between them. The CDR3 is made up of 13 amino acids. Germline V gene data show CDR1 as LNHNV and CDR2 as YYDKDF (reference sequence). DNA for the CDR3: TGTGCCACCAGCCAGGACTCTGGAAACACCATATATTTT. It translates to CATSQDSGNTIYF.

J is TRBJ1-2 and V is TRBV19, with D unresolved. There are 13 residues in the CDR3. Germline loops: CDR1 LNHDA, CDR2 SQIVND (reference sequence). V lost 5 bases to trimming and J lost 4 bases, with 11 bases between them. CDR3 loop: CASSAGPGYGYTF. The CDR3 DNA reads as TGTGCCAGTAGTGCCGGGCCGGGCTATGGCTACACCTTC. The complete variable domain, with remaining parts taken from reference TRBV19 and TRBJ1-2, reads DGGITQSPKYLFRKEGQNVTLSCEQNLNHDAMYWYRQDPGQGLRLIYYSQIVNDFQKGDIAEGYSVSREKKESFPLTVTSAQKNPTAFYLCASSAGPGYGYTFGSGTRLTVV.

CDR3 sequence reads: CSARDRGSEYF. The CDR3 nucleotides read TGCAGTGCTAGAGATCGAGGGTCCGAGTACTTC. The J gene is TRBJ2-7, the V gene TRBV20-1, with D tentatively TRBD2 (5 bases). This CDR3 has 11 residues. The V gene lost 0 bases and the J gene lost 11 bases, with 11 bases spanning the gap. Germline CDR1 and CDR2: DFQATT and SNEGSKA (reference sequence).

The chain links TRBV15 to TRBJ2-4; D might be TRBD1 (5 bases). In germline, CDR1 is LNHNV, CDR2 YYDKDF (reference sequence). This CDR3 has 20 residues. Trimming cost V 0 bases and J 0 bases, with 21 bases left between them. The CDR3 coding sequence is TGTGCCACCAGCAGAGATCTGGGTGACAGATCAAAAGTAGCCAAAAACATTCAGTACTTC. It codes for CATSRDLGDRSKVAKNIQYF. Using reference TRBV15 and TRBJ2-4 for the parts outside the CDR3, the full variable domain is DAMVIQNPRYQVTQFGKPVTLSCSQTLNHNVMYWYQQKSSQAPKLLFHYYDKDFNNEADTPDNFQSRRPNTSFCFLDIRSPGLGDTAMYLCATSRDLGDRSKVAKNIQYFGAGTRLSVL.

The chain is built from TRBV10-3 and TRBJ1-5; D possibly corresponds to TRBD1 (5 bases). With 6 bases removed from V and 2 bases from J, the gap between germline ends came to 11 bases. Germline V gives CDR1 ENHRY, CDR2 SYGVKD. This CDR3 region has 14 residues. The CDR3 protein is CAISPQTGNQPQHF. The CDR3 region has the DNA TGTGCCATCAGCCCCCAGACAGGCAATCAGCCCCAGCATTTT.

The chain combines TRBV10-2 with TRBJ2-1, with 7 bases aligning to TRBD1. CDR3 length: 15 amino acids. V shed 3 bases and J 5 bases; nucleotides not matched to a gene: 7. Germline values: CDR1 WSHSY, CDR2 SAAADI. The CDR3 here is CASSDATGMHNEQFF. CDR3 coding DNA: TGCGCCAGCAGTGACGCGACAGGGATGCACAATGAGCAGTTCTTC.

V and J are TRBV5-5 and TRBJ2-3; D is ambiguous. Germline CDR1 SGHKS, CDR2 YYEKEE (reference sequence). This CDR3 has 15 residues. The V end was cut by 4 bases, the J end by 1 base, with 13 bases between. CDR3 DNA: TGTGCCAGCAGCCTCCTAGGCCACGGCACAGATACGCAGTATTTT. Residues: CASSLLGHGTDTQYF.